The clone carrying this T cell receptor (beta chain) was seen many times. In the original processing: Amplification from reference gene primers served as the basis for estimated nucleated cell counts. Clones were read by immunoSEQ multiplex PCR, and TCRdb kept only the in-frame ones, dropping some. The V and J calls and the clone size are those of that table, but D and trimming were determined from the DNA. The repertoire consists of about 160,000 clones, with around 83% occurring once and the leading ten covering 10% to 15%. CDR3 length: 15 amino acids. Per the germline V gene, CDR1 is MNHEY and CDR2 is SMNVEV (reference sequence). V shed 3 bases and J shed 0 bases, with 11 bases lying between them. These data originate in a study of blood T cell repertoires in COVID-19. Study in general: Samples of COVID-19 (acute and convalescent) were obtained from the United States, Italy and Spain. Nucleic acid was either cDNA or gDNA, and it came from T cells, B-cell-depleted T cells, or PBMCs.

The sample comprised peripheral blood. The rearrangement uses TRBV27 and TRBJ1-1, with unresolved D. The receptor comes from a man between 65 and 79 years old who had recovered from COVID-19. This chain's CDR3 is CASSLLRGLNTEAFF. The CDR3 DNA reads TGTGCCAGCAGTTTGTTACGGGGTTTGAACACTGAAGCTTTCTTT.